Listed here are 32 T cell receptor delta chains from one sample, sequenced in a study of Vδ1+ human thymocytes. Study observations and caveats: Thymic TRG and TRD repertoires appeared highly polyclonal, with Gaussian CDR3 length distributions.

The antigens of these receptors remain unknown. Sequences come from RNA converted to cDNA by reverse transcription. Multiplex PCR used pooled V-gene forward primers and a constant-region reverse primer to amplify CDR3s. TCRdb reanalyzed the multiplex PCR reads using CATT. The sample has some 73,000 delta-chain clones, approximately 30% seen once. The sequenced sample consisted of Vdelta1+ gamma-delta thymocytes from the thymus. Subset given: FACS-sorted CD3+ TCRalphabeta- TCRVdelta1+ TCRVdelta2- thymocytes. These receptors were collected from a boy under two years old who had congenital heart surgery.

The chain couples TRDV1 to TRDJ1, with D hard to call. Deletions cut 0 bases from V and 0 bases from J, with 20 bases between. The germline CDR1 and CDR2 sequences are TSWWSYY and QGS. The CDR3 runs 19 residues. Here the CDR3 reads CALGELRKGPHFYTDKLIF. In DNA form, the CDR3 reads TGTGCTCTTGGGGAACTACGGAAGGGACCCCACTTTTACACCGATAAACTCATCTTT.

The chain links TRDV1 to TRDJ1; 8 nucleotides line up with TRDD3. Unmatched junction bases numbered 15, after V lost 0 bases and J lost 0 bases. Germline loops: CDR1 TSWWSYY, CDR2 QGS. The CDR3 is made up of 20 amino acids. CDR3 coding DNA: TGTGCTCTTGGGGAACTGACGGTCGAGAAACTGGGGGGTTACACCGATAAACTCATCTTT. It encodes CALGELTVEKLGGYTDKLIF.

The V and J genes are TRDV1 and TRDJ1; D possibly corresponds to TRDD3 (6 bases). CDR3 length: 24 amino acids. Germline CDR1 TSWWSYY, CDR2 QGS. Deletions cut 3 bases from V and 5 bases from J, with 43 bases between. The CDR3 DNA reads as TGTGCTCTTGGGGAGGTTGTTGGTTCCACTCGAGCGGGGGACACTCGGAAGGATGCAGATAAACTCATCTTT. This codes for CALGEVVGSTRAGDTRKDADKLIF.

This clone turned up a few times. This chain joins TRDV2 and TRDJ1, with D hard to call. V dropped 0 bases and J dropped 12 bases, with 7 bases sitting between them. Germline V gene lookup returns CDR1 GEAIGNYY and CDR2 EKD. The CDR3 is made up of 10 amino acids. The CDR3 loop reads CACDTRKFIF. The DNA of the CDR3 is TGTGCCTGTGACACCCGGAAGTTCATCTTT.

This chain links TRDV1 with TRDJ1; 7 bases align to TRDD3. The V gene end was trimmed by 8 bases and the J gene end by 0 bases; junction bases not matched to a gene: 18. The CDR3 sequence is 18 residues long. Germline CDR1 is TSWWSYY and CDR2 is QGS. CDR3 residues: CALFGLVGLGKYTDKLIF. DNA for the CDR3: TGTGCTCTTTTCGGGTTGGTGGGACTGGGGAAGTACACCGATAAACTCATCTTT.

The chain couples TRDV2 to TRDJ1; 11 bases align to TRDD3. Per the germline V gene, CDR1 is GEAIGNYY and CDR2 is EKD. Trimming took 3 bases from V and 13 from J; bases not matched to a gene: 9. This CDR3 has 13 amino acids. CDR3 nucleotide sequence: TGTGCCTGTGACTGCCCACTGGGGGATATTCCCATCTTT. This sequence encodes CACDCPLGDIPIF.

In this sample, this clone turned up a few times. The gene calls are TRDV1 and TRDJ1; a possible D gene is TRDD3 (6 bases). Germline V gene data show CDR1 as TSWWSYY and CDR2 as QGS. Trimming pared 1 base from V and 4 bases from J, leaving 22 bases between. This CDR3 is 18 amino acids long. DNA of the CDR3: TGTGCTCTTGGGGAACGGAACACAAGAAGGGATAAGCGCGATAAACTCATCTTT. This translates into CALGERNTRRDKRDKLIF.

The chain couples TRDV1 to TRDJ1, with 7 bases identical to TRDD3. Germline V gives CDR1 TSWWSYY, CDR2 QGS. After removal of 2 bases from V and 1 base from J, the junction contained 25 bases not matched to a gene. This CDR3 has 22 amino acids. The CDR3 loop reads CALGEEFDKPRVGGIVTDKLIF. In DNA form, the CDR3 reads TGTGCTCTTGGGGAAGAGTTCGATAAGCCCAGGGTAGGGGGGATTGTCACCGATAAACTCATCTTT.

This sequence joins TRDV1 and TRDJ1; D might be TRDD3 (8 bases). The CDR3 runs 17 residues. Germline CDR1 TSWWSYY, CDR2 QGS. V was pared by 5 bases and J by 4 bases, with 23 bases between. The CDR3, as DNA: TGTGCTCTTGGGCCACCTTCCTCCTGGGGGACTATCGATAAACTCATCTTT. This gives the protein CALGPPSSWGTIDKLIF.

This clone was found a few times. At one of its ends the junction is not consistent with the germline gene, which may arise from a read error. V gene TRDV1 combines with J gene TRDJ1; 9 bases agree with TRDD3. The germline gives CDR1 TSWWSYY, CDR2 QGS. CDR3 length equals 23 residues. The CDR3 nucleotides read TGTGCTCTTGGGGGCTCTCCTAGGGGTCCCACCGACTGGGGGACTAGAGGCACCGATGAACTCATCTTT. Translation gives CALGGSPRGPTDWGTRGTDELIF.

Remarks on this clone: An end of the junction differs from the germline gene, which may be a read error. J is TRDJ1 and V is TRDV1; 9 bases are a match to TRDD2. The CDR3 spans 22 residues. Germline-derived CDR1 and CDR2 are TSWWSYY and QGS. The CDR3 sequence: CALGNPSYGRDFFPPYTDKLIF. CDR3 nucleotides: TGTGCCCTTGGGAATCCTTCCTACGGAAGGGATTTTTTTCCCCCGTACACCGATAAACTCATCTTT.

The V call is TRDV1, the J call TRDJ1, with TRDD3 matching over 10 bases. CDR1 is TSWWSYY, CDR2 QGS, per germline. This CDR3 region has 20 residues. V lost 3 bases to trimming and J lost 4 bases; unmatched junction nucleotides: 20. In DNA, the CDR3 is TGTGCTCTTGGGGACCAGACTACGCCCTACTGGGGGATTCACCACGATAAACTCATCTTT. It codes for CALGDQTTPYWGIHHDKLIF.

This chain links TRDV1 with TRDJ1; 8 bases are a match to TRDD3. This CDR3 region has 14 residues. The V gene's germline CDR1 is TSWWSYY and CDR2 QGS. V trimming: 2 bases; J trimming: 3 bases; junction bases outside the gene matches: 2. This CDR3 reads CALGEVLGADKLIF. The CDR3 nucleotides are TGTGCTCTTGGGGAAGTACTGGGGGCCGATAAACTCATCTTT.

This clone was counted ten times or more. Other DNA sequences from this sample encode an identical CDR3 as well. V is TRDV2 and J is TRDJ1; 8 nucleotides align to TRDD3. Germline loops: CDR1 GEAIGNYY, CDR2 EKD. V lost 0 bases and J lost 0; bases outside the gene matches: 17. CDR3 length: 20 residues. The CDR3, as DNA: TGTGCCTGTGACACCGGACCTACTGGGGGGCCCTGGGCTTACACCGATAAACTCATCTTT. It is translated as CACDTGPTGGPWAYTDKLIF.

This clone has only one observation. The chain has TRDV1 and TRDJ1; D is perhaps TRDD3 (6 bases). The CDR3 loop spans 20 amino acids. The V end lost 4 bases, the J end lost 0 bases, and 27 bases lay between the germline ends. Germline V gene data show CDR1 as TSWWSYY and CDR2 as QGS. In DNA form, the CDR3 reads TGTGCTCTTGGGGCCCGGCGGCTTACCCCGATACGAAAGTACACCGATAAACTCATCTTT. It encodes CALGARRLTPIRKYTDKLIF.

The sample holds a few counts of this clone. The chain joins TRDV1 to TRDJ1, with TRDD3 matching over 8 bases. V shed 0 bases, J shed 1 base, and the junction held 31 bases outside the gene matches. In germline, CDR1 is TSWWSYY, CDR2 QGS. The CDR3 covers 25 residues. The CDR3 loop reads CALGELVGESPGLLGVTPCTDKLIF. CDR3 DNA: TGTGCTCTTGGGGAACTCGTAGGTGAGTCCCCCGGCTTACTGGGGGTTACTCCCTGCACCGATAAACTCATCTTT.

The V and J genes are TRDV1 and TRDJ1; D gene unclear. V lost 1 base and J lost 0, with 21 bases in between. Looked up from germline, CDR1 is TSWWSYY and CDR2 is QGS. The CDR3 loop spans 19 amino acids. CDR3 sequence: CALGEPRPGVRRYTDKLIF. CDR3 coding DNA: TGTGCTCTTGGGGAACCTCGTCCGGGCGTACGTCGGTACACCGATAAACTCATCTTT.

This clone was observed a few times. This sequence joins TRDV1 and TRDJ1; 11 nucleotides agree with TRDD3. The CDR3 has 19 residues. The V gene's germline CDR1 is TSWWSYY and CDR2 QGS. Trimming removed 0 bases from V and 0 bases from J; junction bases left unmatched: 9. The CDR3 spells CALGELRYLGDTYTDKLIF. The CDR3 DNA is TGTGCTCTTGGGGAACTAAGATATCTGGGGGATACTTACACCGATAAACTCATCTTT.

This clone was counted a few times. The V gene is TRDV1, the J gene TRDJ1, with D possibly being TRDD3 (5 bases). V was clipped by 1 base and J by 0 bases, with 15 bases between them. The CDR3 loop spans 17 amino acids. Germline V gives CDR1 TSWWSYY, CDR2 QGS. The CDR3 DNA reads TGTGCTCTTGGGGAACCAAGGTACTGGATGTACACCGATAAACTCATCTTT. Its translation: CALGEPRYWMYTDKLIF.

Ten or more counts support this clone. The V call is TRDV2, the J call TRDJ1; TRDD3 aligns across 13 bases. This CDR3 contains 18 residues. The germline V gene has CDR1 GEAIGNYY and CDR2 EKD. V was clipped by 0 bases and J by 7 bases; unmatched bases: 13. The chain's CDR3 is CACDTHYWGIRMGGKLIF. The CDR3, as DNA: TGTGCCTGTGACACCCATTACTGGGGGATACGAATGGGCGGTAAACTCATCTTT.

The chain links TRDV1 to TRDJ1; 9 positions match TRDD3. V lost 2 bases, J lost 0 bases, and 25 bases stayed unmatched. Germline V gene sequence: CDR1 TSWWSYY, CDR2 QGS. The length of the CDR3 is 23 residues. The CDR3 DNA is TGTGCTCTTGGGGAAGGCCATCTCACCTACGATGGGGGATATCCAATCGACACCGATAAACTCATCTTT. This translates into CALGEGHLTYDGGYPIDTDKLIF.

The V call is TRDV2, the J call TRDJ1, with 9 bases matching TRDD3. Germline V gene sequence: CDR1 GEAIGNYY, CDR2 EKD. The junction had 14 bases not matched to a gene; V was cut back by 7 bases and J by 0 bases. The CDR3 consists of 17 residues. The CDR3 coding sequence is TGTGCCTGCGGGCGGACTGGGGGACCCTTATACACCGATAAACTCATCTTT. This gives the protein CACGRTGGPLYTDKLIF.

This chain joins TRDV1 and TRDJ1; 8 bases align to TRDD3. This CDR3 region has 24 residues. Germline-derived CDR1 and CDR2 are TSWWSYY and QGS. V lost 1 base to trimming and J lost 0 bases; unmatched junction nucleotides: 28. Here the CDR3 reads CALGEPHLPPLLLYWGFNTDKLIF. CDR3 nucleotides: TGTGCTCTTGGGGAACCACATTTGCCCCCCCTTCTTCTTTACTGGGGGTTCAACACCGATAAACTCATCTTT.

The table lists this clone with a count of one. This chain links TRDV1 with TRDJ1; D is possibly TRDD2 (5 bases). V was clipped by 4 bases and J by 0 bases, with 15 bases between them. CDR3 length: 16 amino acids. Germline V gene data show CDR1 as TSWWSYY and CDR2 as QGS. CDR3 in DNA: TGTGCTCTTGGGGGTACGCCCCTTCGGTACACCGATAAACTCATCTTT. Translation: CALGGTPLRYTDKLIF.

The chain is built from TRDV1 and TRDJ1; 7 bases are shared with TRDD3. V shed 6 bases, J shed 0 bases, and the junction held 22 bases outside the gene matches. Germline lookup yields CDR1 TSWWSYY and CDR2 QGS. The CDR3 length is 20 residues. The CDR3: CALGSNLGWGHRGYTDKLIF. In DNA, the CDR3 is TGTGCTCTTGGTAGTAATTTAGGCTGGGGGCATAGAGGGTACACCGATAAACTCATCTTT.

The chain recombines TRDV1 with TRDJ1, with D perhaps TRDD3 (5 bases). The CDR3 has 19 residues. V lost 7 bases to trimming and J lost 0 bases, with 27 bases between them. Germline V gene data show CDR1 as TSWWSYY and CDR2 as QGS. The CDR3 protein is CALEKPAELPYWYTDKLIF. The CDR3 DNA sequence: TGTGCTCTTGAGAAACCCGCGGAGCTGCCGTACTGGTACACCGATAAACTCATCTTT.

V and J are TRDV2 and TRDJ1; 7 nucleotides line up with TRDD3. The V and J ends lost 0 bases and 0 bases, in that order; junction bases with no gene match: 12. Germline CDR1 is GEAIGNYY and CDR2 is EKD. The CDR3 loop spans 18 amino acids. Here the CDR3 reads CACDTHPSRGGHTDKLIF. The CDR3 region has the DNA TGTGCCTGTGACACCCACCCATCACGTGGGGGACACACCGATAAACTCATCTTT.

This rearrangement joins TRDV1 to TRDJ1; 7 nucleotides line up with TRDD3. Trimming cost V 2 bases and J 3 bases; bases outside gene matches: 30. The CDR3 runs to 23 residues. Germline CDR1 and CDR2: TSWWSYY and QGS. The CDR3 coding sequence is TGTGCTCTTGGGGAAGGAAGAGGGGCTTCAGACAGCGACTGGGGATCACGGTCCGATAAACTCATCTTT. It encodes CALGEGRGASDSDWGSRSDKLIF.

This clone was seen more than once but under ten times. This chain joins TRDV1 and TRDJ2, with 8 bases that match TRDD3. The CDR3 sequence is 24 residues long. J lost 8 bases, V lost 1 base, and 33 bases had no gene match. Germline V gives CDR1 TSWWSYY, CDR2 QGS. The CDR3 loop is CALGEPSSTKKGLGNWGVLAQLFF. The CDR3, as DNA: TGTGCTCTTGGGGAACCCTCCTCTACGAAAAAGGGGTTAGGGAACTGGGGGGTGCTGGCACAACTCTTCTTT.

The genes are TRDV1 and TRDJ1; 12 bases are shared with TRDD3. V shed 3 bases, J shed 8 bases, and the junction held 16 bases outside the gene matches. CDR3 length: 18 residues. Germline values: CDR1 TSWWSYY, CDR2 QGS. The CDR3 is CALGDPPTATGGYRKLIF. The CDR3 bases are TGTGCTCTTGGGGATCCCCCTACGGCGACTGGGGGATACCGCAAACTCATCTTT.

The gene calls are TRDV1 and TRDJ1; the match to TRDD3 covers 10 bases. Germline V gene lookup returns CDR1 TSWWSYY and CDR2 QGS. There are 19 residues in the CDR3. The V and J ends lost 1 base and 3 bases, in that order; junction bases with no gene match: 14. The CDR3 nucleotides read TGTGCTCTTGGGGAACGCCAGGGGGGATACGCAATTGGACCCGATAAACTCATCTTT. Amino acid sequence: CALGERQGGYAIGPDKLIF.

This clone was detected only a few times. J is TRDJ1 and V is TRDV1, with 11 bases aligning to TRDD3. The V and J ends lost 5 bases and 3 bases, in that order; junction bases with no gene match: 23. Germline CDR1 and CDR2: TSWWSYY and QGS. CDR3 length equals 21 residues. CDR3 sequence: CALGTHIPLPVYWGIADKLIF. Written as DNA, the CDR3 is TGTGCTCTTGGGACCCACATTCCTTTACCCGTTTACTGGGGGATAGCCGATAAACTCATCTTT.